This T cell receptor (beta chain) was identified during a study of Ad26.COV2.S vaccination and SARS-CoV-2 variants. Treatment denoted: some 20 received Ad26.COV2.S at low or high dose, single or two shots; about 5 received placebo; per-sample allocation not given. Specimens were obtained on day 63 following the first vaccine or placebo injection. A word on this clone: The target antigen is unknown.

Study conclusions and caveats: People who got the vaccine or the placebo had similar non-spike TCR breadth.

The method was immunoSEQ multiplex PCR; TCRdb's version includes in-frame clones alone and lacks a portion of them. The table records about 280,000 clones, around 87% of them present only once. CDR1 and CDR2 (germline): GTSNPN, SVGIG (reference sequence). The length of the CDR3 is 15 residues. The ends were cut back, 3 bases at V and 0 bases at J, with 11 bases in the middle. Sample: peripheral blood, taken in a trial of Ad26.COV2.S vaccine versus placebo. The receptor was isolated from a person between 18 and 65 years old who received the Ad26.COV2.S COVID-19 vaccine or a placebo. The chain is built from TRBV30 and TRBJ1-4; no reliable D call. CDR3 coding DNA: TGTGCCTGGAGAACTAAGGTCGCAACTAATGAAAAACTGTTTTTT. Protein product: CAWRTKVATNEKLFF.